The T cell receptor beta chain under discussion was sequenced for a study of T cell responses to AZD1222 COVID-19 vaccine. Some clones are missing from TCRdb's copy, which holds only in-frame ones; the method was immunoSEQ multiplex PCR. In the table there are tens of thousands of clones, 75% to 90% of which are singletons. The germline V gene encodes CDR1 SGHDT and CDR2 YYEEEE. V shed 4 bases and J 4 bases; nucleotides not matched to a gene: 4. CDR3 length equals 13 residues. The chain uses TRBV5-6 and TRBJ1-2; 7 bases are a match to TRBD1. This TCR was recovered from an adult who received the AZD1222 COVID-19 vaccine. Sequencing used peripheral blood, obtained 28 days after the second AZD1222 dose. The CDR3 DNA is TGTGCCAGCAGCAAGGGACAGCTCTATGGCTACACCTTC. As protein: CASSKGQLYGYTF. The full variable domain, with the rest looked up from reference TRBV5-6 and TRBJ1-2, is DAGVTQSPTHLIKTRGQQVTLRCSPKSGHDTVSWYQQALGQGPQFIFQYYEEEERQRGNFPDRFSGHQFPNYSSELNVNALLLGDSALYLCASSKGQLYGYTFGSGTRLTVV.